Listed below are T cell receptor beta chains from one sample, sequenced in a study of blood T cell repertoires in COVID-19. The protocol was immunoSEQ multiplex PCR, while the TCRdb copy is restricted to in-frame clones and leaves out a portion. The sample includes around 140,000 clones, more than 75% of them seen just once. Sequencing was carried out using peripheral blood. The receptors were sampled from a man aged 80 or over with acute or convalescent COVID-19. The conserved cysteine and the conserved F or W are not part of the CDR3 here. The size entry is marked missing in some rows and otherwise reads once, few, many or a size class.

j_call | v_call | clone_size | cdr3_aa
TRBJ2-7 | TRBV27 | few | ASSFRTSSEQY
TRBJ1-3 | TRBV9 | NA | ASSVRGGSGNTIY
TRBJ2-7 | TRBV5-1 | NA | ASSPGNAGREREQY
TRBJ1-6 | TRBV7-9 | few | ASGSSYNSPLH
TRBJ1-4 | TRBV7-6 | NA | ASSARGRGYEKLF
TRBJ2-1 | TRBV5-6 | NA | ASSFSGLHNEQF
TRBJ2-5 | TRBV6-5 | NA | ASNSDRGTETQY
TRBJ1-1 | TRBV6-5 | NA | ASQGMAAEAF
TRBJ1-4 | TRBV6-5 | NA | ASSYSYRVEKLF
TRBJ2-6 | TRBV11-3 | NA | ASSLSAPGASGANVLT